These 26 T cell receptor beta chains share one sample of origin, sequenced in a study of blood T cell repertoires in COVID-19. This table comes from immunoSEQ multiplex PCR, and its TCRdb copy is limited to in-frame clones, with some not included. This sample has more than 110,000 clones, with 85% to 90% found just once. The material sequenced was peripheral blood. The receptor set was obtained from a man in his sixties with active or convalescent COVID-19.

The chain has TRBV6-6 and TRBJ2-5, with 8 bases aligning to TRBD1. The CDR3 has 17 amino acids. Per the germline V gene, CDR1 is MNHNY and CDR2 is SVGAGI (reference sequence). Germline trimming cut 5 bases from V and 0 bases from J; bases unmatched to any gene: 11. CDR3 amino acids: CASSPYGQGPYQETQYF. As DNA, the CDR3 is TGTGCCAGCAGTCCCTACGGACAGGGACCGTACCAAGAGACCCAGTACTTC.

The gene calls are TRBV29-1 and TRBJ1-2; 10 nucleotides line up with TRBD1. The CDR3 totals 14 residues. Unmatched junction bases numbered 7, after V lost 1 base and J lost 8 bases. In germline, CDR1 is SQVTM, CDR2 ANQGSEA. The CDR3 region is CSVEGRDRGSGYTF. As DNA, the CDR3 is TGCAGCGTTGAAGGGAGGGACAGGGGCAGCGGCTACACCTTC.

The V call is TRBV11-2, the J call TRBJ2-1; 9 bases map to TRBD2. Germline CDR1 is SGHAT and CDR2 is FQNNGV. V dropped 8 bases and J dropped 1; count of bases not matched to a gene: 9. The CDR3 is 16 residues long. Here the CDR3 reads CASRLGGGASYNEQFF. The DNA for the CDR3 is TGTGCCAGCCGCCTTGGCGGGGGGGCATCCTACAATGAGCAGTTCTTC. Supplemented by reference TRBV11-2 and TRBJ2-1, the full variable domain reads EAGVAQSPRYKIIEKRQSVAFWCNPISGHATLYWYQQILGQGPKLLIQFQNNGVVDDSQLPKDRFSAERLKGVDSTLKIQPAKLEDSAVYLCASRLGGGASYNEQFFGPGTRLTVL.

The chain is built from TRBV19 and TRBJ2-1; D might be TRBD2 (5 bases). From germline, CDR1 is LNHDA and CDR2 SQIVND (reference sequence). The CDR3 is 16 residues long. V lost 5 bases, J lost 4 bases, and 18 bases lay in between. The CDR3 protein is CASSFSFLRGYNEQFF. The CDR3 nucleotides are TGTGCCAGTAGTTTCTCGTTTCTTCGGGGATACAATGAGCAGTTCTTC.

The genes are TRBV6-5 and TRBJ2-7; perhaps TRBD2 as D (7 bases). The germline V and J ends were trimmed by 7 bases and 1 base, with 11 bases remaining between them. Germline-derived CDR1 and CDR2 are MNHEY and SVGAGI. This CDR3 comprises 13 residues. DNA for the CDR3: TGTGCCAGCACGCGGGGGACATCCTACGAGCAGTACTTC. This encodes CASTRGTSYEQYF.

V usage is TRBV3-1 (or the pseudogene TRBV3-2) and J usage is TRBJ1-3; D uncertain. Germline V gives CDR1 LGHDT, CDR2 YNNKEL (reference sequence). Trimming cost V 1 base and J 4 bases, with 14 bases left between them. This CDR3 is built from 16 residues. The DNA of the CDR3 is TGTGCCAGCAGCCAAGTCCGGTCCCGCGAAGGAAACACCATATATTTT. Translation gives CASSQVRSREGNTIYF.

V gene TRBV30 combines with J gene TRBJ1-3; no clear D. The germline V gene has CDR1 GTSNPN and CDR2 SVGIG (reference sequence). The CDR3 length is 11 residues. Between the trimmed V and J ends, which lost 6 bases and 4 bases, there was a span of 7 bases. Here the CDR3 reads CACHRGNTIYF. CDR3 bases: TGTGCCTGCCATAGAGGAAACACCATATATTTT.

The chain employs TRBV19 and TRBJ1-5, with 7 bases aligning to TRBD1. CDR3 length: 15 amino acids. The germline gives CDR1 LNHDA, CDR2 SQIVND (reference sequence). V gave up 5 bases and J gave up 2 bases; unmatched junction bases: 6. CDR3 residues: CASSSRDSGNQPQHF. As DNA, the CDR3 is TGTGCCAGTAGTTCCCGGGACAGCGGCAATCAGCCCCAGCATTTT.

The V gene is TRBV28, the J gene TRBJ2-4; 8 nucleotides align to TRBD2. After removal of 10 bases from V and 6 bases from J, the junction contained 2 bases not matched to a gene. Germline V lookup: CDR1 MDHEN, CDR2 SYDVKM. The CDR3 loop spans 11 amino acids. CDR3 sequence reads: CATGTRNIQYF. The CDR3 nucleotides are TGTGCCACCGGGACTAGAAACATTCAGTACTTC.

The rearrangement joins TRBV6-5 to TRBJ2-1; 8 bases agree with TRBD2. From germline, CDR1 is MNHEY and CDR2 SVGAGI. The CDR3 runs 15 residues. With 6 bases clipped from V and 5 bases from J, the junction kept 9 bases outside the gene matches. CDR3 DNA: TGTGCCAGCAGCCGACTAGCGCTATCTAACAATGAGCAGTTCTTC. Translation: CASSRLALSNNEQFF.

The chain couples TRBV5-1 to TRBJ2-1; 13 bases line up with TRBD2. The germline V gene encodes CDR1 SGHRS and CDR2 YFSETQ. The CDR3 has 17 amino acids. V was pared by 4 bases and J by 7 bases, with 11 bases of the junction left unmatched. The CDR3 here is CASSPPGTSGAGNEQFF. The CDR3 region has the DNA TGCGCCAGCAGCCCTCCCGGGACTAGCGGGGCGGGGAATGAGCAGTTCTTC.

The table lists this clone with a count of one. The rearrangement joins TRBV5-8 to TRBJ2-7; 11 bases align to TRBD2. The CDR3 consists of 16 residues. Germline-derived CDR1 and CDR2 are SGHTS and YDEGEE. V dropped 4 bases and J dropped 5; count of bases not matched to a gene: 11. This chain's CDR3 is CASSIRLAGPVHEQYF. DNA of the CDR3: TGTGCCAGCAGCATTAGACTAGCGGGACCCGTCCACGAGCAGTACTTC.

This clone was recorded once. The chain joins TRBV6-2 or TRBV6-3 to TRBJ2-7, with D possibly being TRBD1 (6 bases). V lost 2 bases to trimming and J lost 2 bases, with 7 bases between them. The CDR3 runs to 13 residues. The germline V gene has CDR1 MNHEY and CDR2 SVGEGT. In DNA, the CDR3 is TGTGCCAGCAGTTACCGGGACACCTACGAGCAGTACTTC. This translates into CASSYRDTYEQYF.

V is TRBV14 and J is TRBJ2-7; D gene unclear. CDR3 length equals 14 residues. Germline CDR1 reads SGHDN; CDR2 reads FVKESK. Between the trimmed V and J ends, which lost 1 base and 2 bases, there was a span of 9 bases. In nucleotides, the CDR3 is TGTGCCAGCAGCCAAGGTCTGGGCCCCTACGAGCAGTACTTC. The encoded protein is CASSQGLGPYEQYF.

The chain carries TRBV6-5 and TRBJ2-7, with TRBD1 matching 7 bases. In germline, CDR1 is MNHEY, CDR2 SVGAGI. Trimming at V came to 6 bases and at J to 0 bases, leaving 5 bases not matched to a gene. This CDR3 is 14 amino acids long. As DNA, the CDR3 is TGTGCCAGCAGCGGGACAGTGACCTCCTACGAGCAGTACTTC. Its protein is CASSGTVTSYEQYF.

This rearrangement joins TRBV10-3 to TRBJ1-6; 12 bases fit TRBD1. The V and J ends lost 2 bases and 9 bases, in that order; junction bases with no gene match: 2. The V gene's germline CDR1 is ENHRY and CDR2 SYGVKD. The CDR3 sequence is 15 residues long. CDR3 in amino acids: CAISEGTGGSSPLHF. In DNA, the CDR3 is TGTGCCATCAGTGAGGGGACAGGGGGCTCTTCACCCCTCCACTTT.

This clone was seen a few times. V and J are TRBV7-2 and TRBJ2-7; 9 nucleotides line up with TRBD2. CDR3 size: 15 residues. Germline V lookup: CDR1 SGHTA, CDR2 FQGNSA. V shed 1 base, J shed 5 bases, and the junction held 6 bases outside the gene matches. CDR3 DNA sequence: TGTGCCAGCAGCTTAGGGCCCCAGCGGGAGGACGAGCAGTACTTC. Translating gives CASSLGPQREDEQYF.

The J gene is TRBJ1-2, the V gene TRBV24-1, with 8 bases identical to TRBD1. Trimming took 12 bases from V and 3 from J; bases not matched to a gene: 11. CDR3 length equals 14 residues. CDR1 KGHDR and CDR2 SFDVKD come from the germline V gene. The CDR3 nucleotides are TGTGCCGCGGCCTCAGGGGGCTTGGACTATGGCTACACCTTC. It yields the protein CAAASGGLDYGYTF.

The chain uses TRBV19 and TRBJ2-6; D call uncertain. The CDR3 runs 15 residues. CDR1 and CDR2 from the germline V gene are LNHDA and SQIVND (reference sequence). Trimming cost V 4 bases and J 0 bases, with 7 bases left between them. For the CDR3, the DNA is TGTGCCAGTAGTAGAGACTTCTCTGGGGCCAACGTCCTGACTTTC. This codes for CASSRDFSGANVLTF.

The CDR3 region is CASSAGLNYGYTF. The CDR3 nucleotides read TGTGCCAGCAGTGCCGGACTCAACTATGGCTACACCTTC. The rearrangement uses TRBV5-8 and TRBJ1-2; D unclear. Germline CDR1 reads SGHTS; CDR2 reads YDEGEE. The CDR3 runs 13 residues. V was cut by 5 bases and J by 2 bases, with 10 bases left in between.

To note about this clone: One end of the junction does not line up with germline, which may come from a read error. The chain recombines TRBV2 with TRBJ1-3, with D hard to call. Germline CDR1 SNHLY, CDR2 FYNNEI. This CDR3 region has 13 residues. The CDR3 nucleotides read TGTGCCAGCAGCTCGAGTGTGACACCCGCCTGGAATTTT. Translating it yields CASSSSVTPAWNF. The full variable domain, completed using reference TRBV2 and TRBJ1-3, is EPEVTQTPSHQVTQMGQEVILRCVPISNHLYFYWYRQILGQKVEFLVSFYNNEISEKSEIFDDQFSVERPDGSNFTLKIRSTKLEDSAMYFCASSSSVTPAWNFGEGSWLTVV.

The V and J genes are TRBV30 and TRBJ1-1; D unclear. Germline V CDR1 and CDR2: GTSNPN, SVGIG (reference sequence). The CDR3 extends over 15 amino acids. V shed 2 bases and J shed 1 base, with 14 bases lying between them. The CDR3 sequence: CAWSPAQKGNTEAFF. DNA for the CDR3: TGTGCCTGGAGTCCCGCACAGAAAGGGAACACTGAAGCTTTCTTT.

This clone was detected once. The V and J genes are TRBV6-5 and TRBJ2-3; the D is unclear. The CDR3 is 12 amino acids. Germline V gene lookup returns CDR1 MNHEY and CDR2 SVGAGI. The germline V and J ends were trimmed by 4 bases and 3 bases, with 5 bases remaining between them. The CDR3 sequence is CASSSQTDTQYF. In DNA form, the CDR3 reads TGTGCCAGCAGTTCCCAAACAGATACGCAGTATTTT.

Here the CDR3 reads CASREPQGTYEQYF. The CDR3 DNA follows: TGTGCCAGCAGGGAACCTCAGGGAACCTACGAGCAGTACTTC. The chain uses TRBV2 and TRBJ2-7; D perhaps matches TRBD1 (5 bases). Germline CDR1 and CDR2: SNHLY and FYNNEI. This CDR3 spans 14 amino acids. V was shortened by 6 bases and J by 2 bases, with 14 bases between the two germline ends.

This clone has only one observation. The V gene is TRBV7-3, the J gene TRBJ1-1; 12 nucleotides match TRBD1. Germline assignment: CDR1 SGHTA and CDR2 FQGTGA. V shed 5 bases, J shed 7 bases, and the junction held 5 bases outside the gene matches. There are 14 residues in the CDR3. CDR3: CASSLGQGAGEAFF. Written as DNA, the CDR3 is TGTGCCAGCAGCCTGGGACAGGGGGCAGGTGAAGCTTTCTTT. The entire variable domain, with the rest obtained from reference TRBV7-3 and TRBJ1-1, is as follows: GAGVSQTPSNKVTEKGKYVELRCDPISGHTALYWYRQSLGQGPEFLIYFQGTGAADDSGLPNDRFFAVRPEGSVSTLKIQRTERGDSAVYLCASSLGQGAGEAFFGQGTRLTVV.

This chain uses TRBV10-1 with TRBJ1-6; D not certain. CDR3 length: 16 amino acids. Trimming removed 8 bases at V and 1 base at J, with 15 bases between. The V gene's germline CDR1 is WNHNN and CDR2 SYGVQD (reference sequence). The DNA for the CDR3 is TGCGCCAGCCCCCCGCGGGAACGTTCCTATAATTCACCCCTCCACTTT. Its translation is CASPPRERSYNSPLHF.